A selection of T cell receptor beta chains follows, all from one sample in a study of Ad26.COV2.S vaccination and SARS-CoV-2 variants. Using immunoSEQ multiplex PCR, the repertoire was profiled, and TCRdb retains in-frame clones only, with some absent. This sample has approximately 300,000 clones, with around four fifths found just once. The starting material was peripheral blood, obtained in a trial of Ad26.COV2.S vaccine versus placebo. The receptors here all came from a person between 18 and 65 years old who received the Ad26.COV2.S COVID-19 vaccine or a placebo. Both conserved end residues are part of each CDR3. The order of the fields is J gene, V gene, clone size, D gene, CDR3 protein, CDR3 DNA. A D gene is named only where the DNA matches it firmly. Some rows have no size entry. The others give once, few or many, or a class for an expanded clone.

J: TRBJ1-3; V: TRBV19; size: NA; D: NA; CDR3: CASSRMGDIGNTIYF; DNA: TGTGCCAGTAGTAGGATGGGGGATATTGGAAACACCATATATTTT
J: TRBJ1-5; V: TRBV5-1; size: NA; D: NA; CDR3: CASSLGGETNQPQHF; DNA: TGCGCCAGCAGCTTAGGTGGGGAAACCAATCAGCCCCAGCATTTT
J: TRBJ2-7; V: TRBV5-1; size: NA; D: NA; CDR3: CASSGSGRTYEQYF; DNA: TGCGCCAGCAGCGGCAGCGGCCGAACCTACGAGCAGTACTTC
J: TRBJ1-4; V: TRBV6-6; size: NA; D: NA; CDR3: CASSYRGTNEKLFF; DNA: TGTGCCAGCAGTTACAGGGGAACTAATGAAAAACTGTTTTTT
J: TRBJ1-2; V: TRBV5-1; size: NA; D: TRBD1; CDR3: CASSSLQGAGGYTF; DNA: TGCGCCAGCAGCTCCTTACAGGGGGCCGGTGGCTACACCTTC
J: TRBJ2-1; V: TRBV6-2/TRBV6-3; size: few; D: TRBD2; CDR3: CASSLAGPASEQFF; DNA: TGTGCCAGCAGTCTAGCGGGGCCTGCCTCGGAGCAGTTCTTC
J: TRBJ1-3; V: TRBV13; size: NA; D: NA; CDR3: CASSSPGHVSGNTIYF; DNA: TGTGCCAGCAGCTCTCCAGGACACGTCTCTGGAAACACCATATATTTT
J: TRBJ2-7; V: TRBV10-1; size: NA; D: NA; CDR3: CASSDLHRGGISEQYF; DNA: TGCGCCAGCAGTGATCTCCACCGAGGAGGAATCTCCGAGCAGTACTTC
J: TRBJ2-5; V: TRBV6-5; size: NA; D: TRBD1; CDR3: CASRGQGQETQYF; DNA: TGTGCCAGCAGGGGACAGGGCCAAGAGACCCAGTACTTC
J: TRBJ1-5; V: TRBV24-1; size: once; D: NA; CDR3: CATSDEGSNQPQHF; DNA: TGTGCCACCAGTGATGAGGGTAGCAATCAGCCCCAGCATTTT
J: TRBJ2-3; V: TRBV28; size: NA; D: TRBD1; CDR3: CASTYQTGGGSDTQYF; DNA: TGTGCCAGCACTTACCAGACAGGGGGCGGCTCAGATACGCAGTATTTT
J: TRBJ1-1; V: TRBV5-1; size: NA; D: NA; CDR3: CASSLVPSGTEAFF; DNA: TGCGCCAGCAGCTTGGTCCCATCCGGCACTGAAGCTTTCTTT
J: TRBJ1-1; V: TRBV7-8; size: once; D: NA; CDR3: CASSLQGSLNTEAFF; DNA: TGTGCCAGCAGCTTACAGGGTTCGTTGAACACTGAAGCTTTCTTT
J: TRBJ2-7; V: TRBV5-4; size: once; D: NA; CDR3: CASSPRGDSYEQYF; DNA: TGTGCCAGCAGCCCCAGGGGCGACTCCTACGAGCAGTACTTC
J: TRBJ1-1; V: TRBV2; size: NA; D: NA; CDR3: CASSSRGMNTEAFF; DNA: TGTGCCAGCAGTTCAAGAGGGATGAACACTGAAGCTTTCTTT
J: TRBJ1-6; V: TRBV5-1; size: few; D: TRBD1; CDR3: CASSLGQPLGVSPLHF; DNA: TGCGCCAGCAGCCTGGGACAGCCTTTGGGGGTTTCACCCCTCCACTTT
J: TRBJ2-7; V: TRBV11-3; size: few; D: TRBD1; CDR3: CASSFSPQGAVYEQYF; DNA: TGTGCCAGCAGCTTTTCCCCACAGGGGGCGGTCTACGAGCAGTACTTC
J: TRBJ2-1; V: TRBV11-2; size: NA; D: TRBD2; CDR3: CASSLELAGGAYNEQFF; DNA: TGTGCCAGCAGCTTAGAGCTAGCGGGGGGAGCCTACAATGAGCAGTTCTTC
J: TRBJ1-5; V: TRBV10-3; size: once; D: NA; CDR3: CAISHGRAENQPQHF; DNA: TGTGCCATCAGCCACGGAAGGGCTGAGAATCAGCCCCAGCATTTT
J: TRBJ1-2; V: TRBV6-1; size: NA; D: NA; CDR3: CASSEAEWGFGYTF; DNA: TGTGCCAGCAGTGAAGCTGAATGGGGCTTTGGCTACACCTTC
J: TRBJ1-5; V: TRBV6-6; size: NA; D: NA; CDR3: CASSYLSVNQPQHF; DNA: TGTGCCAGCAGTTACTTGTCCGTCAATCAGCCCCAGCATTTT
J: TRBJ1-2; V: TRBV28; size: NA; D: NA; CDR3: CASSAPSTSNYGYTF; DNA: TGTGCCAGCAGTGCCCCTTCGACCTCTAACTATGGCTACACCTTC
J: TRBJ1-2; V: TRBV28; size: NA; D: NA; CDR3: CASRNGAGRTNYGYTF; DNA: TGTGCCAGCCGAAACGGAGCAGGCAGGACTAACTATGGCTACACCTTC
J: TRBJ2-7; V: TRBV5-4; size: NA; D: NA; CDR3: CASSPGWGSSYEQYF; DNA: TGTGCCAGCAGCCCCGGCTGGGGGAGTTCATACGAGCAGTACTTC
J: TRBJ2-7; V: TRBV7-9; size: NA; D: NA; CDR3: CASSLTGIYEQYF; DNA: TGTGCCAGCAGCTTGACAGGAATCTACGAGCAGTACTTC
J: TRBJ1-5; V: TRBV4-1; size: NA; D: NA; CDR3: CASSQEPGISNQPQHF; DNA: TGCGCCAGCAGCCAAGAGCCTGGGATTAGCAATCAGCCCCAGCATTTT
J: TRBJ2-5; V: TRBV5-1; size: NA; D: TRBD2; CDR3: CASSLDDSGGAETQYF; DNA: TGCGCCAGCAGCTTGGATGATAGCGGGGGGGCTGAGACCCAGTACTTC
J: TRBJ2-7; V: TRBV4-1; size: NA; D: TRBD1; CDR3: CASRNKIGGRTGDYEQYF; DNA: TGCGCCAGCAGAAACAAGATAGGAGGGAGGACAGGGGACTACGAGCAGTACTTC
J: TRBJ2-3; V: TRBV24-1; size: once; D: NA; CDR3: CATSPGNHKDTQYF; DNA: TGTGCCACCAGTCCAGGGAACCACAAGGATACGCAGTATTTT
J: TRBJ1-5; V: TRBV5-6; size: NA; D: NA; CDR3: CASSLWGVGNQPQHF; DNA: TGTGCCAGCAGCTTGTGGGGGGTCGGAAATCAGCCCCAGCATTTT
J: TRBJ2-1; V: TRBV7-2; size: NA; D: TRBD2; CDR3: CASSLGLAGVNEQFF; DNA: TGTGCCAGCAGCTTAGGTCTAGCGGGGGTCAATGAGCAGTTCTTC
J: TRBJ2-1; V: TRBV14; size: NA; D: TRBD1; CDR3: CASSYRQGSYNEQFF; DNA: TGTGCCAGCAGCTATAGACAGGGCTCCTACAATGAGCAGTTCTTC
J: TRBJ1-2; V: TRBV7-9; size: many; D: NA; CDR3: CASSLVAPSSYGYTF; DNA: TGTGCCAGCAGCTTAGTTGCCCCATCGTCCTATGGCTACACCTTC
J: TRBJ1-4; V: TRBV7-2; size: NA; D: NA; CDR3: CASSLAREEKLFF; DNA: TGTGCCAGCAGCTTAGCCAGGGAAGAAAAACTGTTTTTT
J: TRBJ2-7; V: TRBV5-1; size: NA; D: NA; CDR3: CASSLGNTQGGEQYF; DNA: TGCGCCAGCAGCTTGGGTAACACCCAGGGGGGTGAGCAGTACTTC
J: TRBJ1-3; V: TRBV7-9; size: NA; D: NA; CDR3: CASSPPFRFGNTIYF; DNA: TGTGCCAGCAGCCCCCCGTTTAGATTTGGAAACACCATATATTTT
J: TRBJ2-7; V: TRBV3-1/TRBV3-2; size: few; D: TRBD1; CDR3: CASSLVQGAGEQYF; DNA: TGTGCCAGCAGCCTCGTACAGGGGGCTGGCGAGCAGTACTTC
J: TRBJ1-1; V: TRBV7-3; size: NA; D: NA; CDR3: CASSLSPANTEAFF; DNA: TGTGCCAGCAGCTTAAGTCCGGCGAACACTGAAGCTTTCTTT
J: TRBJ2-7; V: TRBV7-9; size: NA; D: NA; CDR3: CASRTSADYEQYF; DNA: TGTGCCAGCAGGACCTCAGCGGACTACGAGCAGTACTTC
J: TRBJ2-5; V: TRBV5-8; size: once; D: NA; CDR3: CASSLGTVVTETQYF; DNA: TGTGCCAGCAGCTTGGGGACTGTCGTGACGGAGACCCAGTACTTC
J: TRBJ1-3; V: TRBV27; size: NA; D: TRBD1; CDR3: CASGTGGSGNTIYF; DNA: TGTGCCAGCGGGACAGGGGGCTCTGGAAACACCATATATTTT
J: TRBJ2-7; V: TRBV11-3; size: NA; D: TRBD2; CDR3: CASSFAGTSGDLPREQYF; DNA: TGTGCCAGCAGCTTCGCAGGGACTAGCGGGGACCTTCCGCGCGAGCAGTACTTC